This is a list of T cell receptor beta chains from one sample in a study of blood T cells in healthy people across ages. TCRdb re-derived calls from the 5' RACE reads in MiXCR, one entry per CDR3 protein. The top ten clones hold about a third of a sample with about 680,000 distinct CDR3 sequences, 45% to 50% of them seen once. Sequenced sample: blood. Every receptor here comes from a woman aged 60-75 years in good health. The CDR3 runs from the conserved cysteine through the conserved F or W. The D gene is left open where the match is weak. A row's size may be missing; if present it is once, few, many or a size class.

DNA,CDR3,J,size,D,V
TGTGCCAGCAGTTTGCAAAGCGGCCCGAACTATGGCTACACCTTC,CASSLQSGPNYGYTF,TRBJ1-2,NA,NA,TRBV28
TGTGCCAGCAGCTTATTTGTGAACACTGAAGCTTTCTTT,CASSLFVNTEAFF,TRBJ1-1,NA,NA,TRBV7-2
TGTGCCAGCAGCGTAACCGGGACAGCCGCGCTCCATGAGCAGTTCTTC,CASSVTGTAALHEQFF,TRBJ2-1,NA,TRBD1,TRBV9
TGTGCCAGCAGCACCGGGCGGAGGGGGCCTAATTCTGAGCAGTTCTTC,CASSTGRRGPNSEQFF,TRBJ2-1,NA,NA,TRBV12-3/TRBV12-4
TGTGCCAGCAGCCAAGATTGGCTCCACCTACGCGAGCAGTACTTC,CASSQDWLHLREQYF,TRBJ2-7,NA,NA,TRBV4-2
TGTGCCAGCAGTTTATGGCAACAGGGCTACGAGCAGTACTTC,CASSLWQQGYEQYF,TRBJ2-7,NA,NA,TRBV27
TGTGCCAGCACCGGACGCCTGATAAACTATGGCTACACCTTC,CASTGRLINYGYTF,TRBJ1-2,once,NA,TRBV2
TGTGCCAGCAGCTTGGAGGGGGCCAGAATCACAGATACGCAGTATTTT,CASSLEGARITDTQYF,TRBJ2-3,few,NA,TRBV7-2
TGTGCCAGCAGTTCATACATGCCGTACAATGAGCAGTTCTTC,CASSSYMPYNEQFF,TRBJ2-1,NA,NA,TRBV28
TGCAGTGCTAAAGCGGGACTAGCTCCATATGAGCAGTTCTTC,CSAKAGLAPYEQFF,TRBJ2-1,NA,TRBD2,TRBV20-1
TGTGCCAGCTCACCGTACGGGGAGGAAAAACTGTTTTTT,CASSPYGEEKLFF,TRBJ1-4,NA,NA,TRBV18
TGCAGTGCTACCCCTGCTAGTTTAAGAGCGGGAGGTTACGAGCAGTACTTC,CSATPASLRAGGYEQYF,TRBJ2-7,NA,TRBD2,TRBV20-1
TGTGCCAGCAGCTTGCCCGACGGACAGGCCGAATTTAGCTCTGGGGCCAACGTCCTGACTTTC,CASSLPDGQAEFSSGANVLTF,TRBJ2-6,NA,TRBD1,TRBV5-4
TGCAGTGCCAACACAGGGGACAAAAACATTCAGTACTTC,CSANTGDKNIQYF,TRBJ2-4,NA,TRBD1,TRBV20-1
TGTGCCAGCAGCGCCTTCTTCGGGAGTACCGGGGAGCTGTTTTTT,CASSAFFGSTGELFF,TRBJ2-2,few,NA,TRBV12-3/TRBV12-4
TGTGCCAGCAGCCCGGGACTAGCGGCTAGGGAGCAGTACTTC,CASSPGLAAREQYF,TRBJ2-7,few,TRBD2,TRBV3-1
TGTGCCAGCAGCCGTGTAGCGGGAGGTGGAAAAGAGACCCAGTACTTC,CASSRVAGGGKETQYF,TRBJ2-5,many,TRBD2,TRBV7-2
TGTGCCAGCAGCCCCCGGGGGGGGGCTGAGCAGTTCTTC,CASSPRGGAEQFF,TRBJ2-1,NA,TRBD2,TRBV5-6
TGTGCCAGCAGTCCAAGGGGGGCGGGGCCGACAGATACGCAGTATTTT,CASSPRGAGPTDTQYF,TRBJ2-3,few,NA,TRBV12-3/TRBV12-4
TGTGCCAGCAGCTTACGGGGTAAAACAGGGTATCGCAGCTCTGGGACCAACGTCCTGACTTTC,CASSLRGKTGYRSSGTNVLTF,TRBJ2-6,NA,NA,TRBV11-1
TGTGCCAGCAGTGTACAACCAAACACTGAAGCTTTCTTT,CASSVQPNTEAFF,TRBJ1-1,NA,NA,TRBV25-1
TGTGCCACCCTAATAGGGGAGGAGCAGTACTTC,CATLIGEEQYF,TRBJ2-4,few,NA,TRBV21-1
TGCAGTGCTCTTGAGACTAGCGGGAGAGGGGAGACCCAGTACTTC,CSALETSGRGETQYF,TRBJ2-5,NA,TRBD2,TRBV20-1
TGTGCCAGCAGTGTTGACACTTATAGCAATCAGCCCCAGCATTTT,CASSVDTYSNQPQHF,TRBJ1-5,few,NA,TRBV27
TGTGCCAGCAGTTTATTCGAGTCCTCCTACGAGCAGTACTTC,CASSLFESSYEQYF,TRBJ2-7,NA,NA,TRBV28
TGTGCCAGCAGCTTCCCTCCGGGACTTGGCACAGATACGCAGTATTTT,CASSFPPGLGTDTQYF,TRBJ2-3,few,NA,TRBV11-1
TGTGCCAGCAGCGTAGGGGGCGGGGAAGGCGAGCAGTACTTC,CASSVGGGEGEQYF,TRBJ2-7,NA,NA,TRBV9
TGTGCCAGCAGCTCCCAGGGTTACGAGCAGTACTTC,CASSSQGYEQYF,TRBJ2-7,many,NA,TRBV7-9
TGTGCCAGCAGCCAGACTAGCGAGCAGTACTTC,CASSQTSEQYF,TRBJ2-7,few,NA,TRBV7-9
TGCGCCAGCAGCCAAGATTGGGGGCCTCACTACGAGCAGTACTTC,CASSQDWGPHYEQYF,TRBJ2-7,NA,NA,TRBV4-1
TGTGCCAGGGCGGGACAGTCCAGGGAGACCCAGTACTTC,CARAGQSRETQYF,TRBJ2-5,NA,NA,TRBV2
TGCAGCGCTCAGGGGGCTGGGGCCAACGTCCTGACTTTC,CSAQGAGANVLTF,TRBJ2-6,few,TRBD1,TRBV29-1
TGTGCCAGCAGCTCGACCGGGACTAGCGGGAGGGAGCAGTTCTTC,CASSSTGTSGREQFF,TRBJ2-1,NA,TRBD2,TRBV5-4
TGTGCCAGCAGTTTAGAGACAGGGGGCGGGGAGACCCAGTACTTC,CASSLETGGGETQYF,TRBJ2-5,few,TRBD1,TRBV7-2
TGCAGTGCCCGGGAGGTCCAAAGGGGTCCGTTCTTC,CSAREVQRGPFF,TRBJ2-1,few,TRBD2,TRBV20-1
TGCAGCGGACGGGGACAGAACACAGATACGCAGTATTTT,CSGRGQNTDTQYF,TRBJ2-3,once,TRBD1,TRBV29-1
TGTGCCAGCAGTTTGCGACTAGCGGGAAACACAGATACGCAGTATTTT,CASSLRLAGNTDTQYF,TRBJ2-3,few,TRBD2,TRBV12-3/TRBV12-4
TGTGCCAGCAGCTTCTCCGGGACTAGCGGGAGTAAGAACCACGAGCAGTACTTC,CASSFSGTSGSKNHEQYF,TRBJ2-7,few,TRBD2,TRBV12-3/TRBV12-4
TGCAGTGCTAAGGGCGGGAGAACCTACAATGAGCAGTTCTTC,CSAKGGRTYNEQFF,TRBJ2-1,NA,TRBD2,TRBV20-1
TGTGCCAGCAGCTTTAGCGGGAGAGGGGTCCATGAGCAGTTCTTC,CASSFSGRGVHEQFF,TRBJ2-1,NA,TRBD2,TRBV7-2
TGCAGTGCTAGAGGTTCCGGGGGGCTCTACGAGCAGTACTTC,CSARGSGGLYEQYF,TRBJ2-7,few,NA,TRBV20-1
TGCAGTGCTCCTTTCTATGGGGGAGGGCCCTACAATGAGCAGTTCTTC,CSAPFYGGGPYNEQFF,TRBJ2-1,few,TRBD2,TRBV20-1
TGCGCCAGCAGCTCCTATAGCGGGAGAGAATACGAGCAGTACTTC,CASSSYSGREYEQYF,TRBJ2-7,NA,TRBD2,TRBV5-1
TGTGCCAGCACACAGGGATGGCAGGGCCCATCCTACAATGAGCAGTTCTTC,CASTQGWQGPSYNEQFF,TRBJ2-1,NA,NA,TRBV11-2
TGTGCCAGCAGAACCGGGACTAGTGTTTACGAGCAGTACTTC,CASRTGTSVYEQYF,TRBJ2-7,NA,TRBD2,TRBV6-2/TRBV6-3
TGCAGTGCTCTCCTAGCGGGAGGCCGCAATGAGCAGTTCTTC,CSALLAGGRNEQFF,TRBJ2-1,NA,TRBD2,TRBV20-1
TGCAGCGTCCTGGACAGGGACAGCCAGCCCCAGCATTTT,CSVLDRDSQPQHF,TRBJ1-5,NA,TRBD1,TRBV29-1